This T cell receptor beta chain was sequenced in a study of T cell changes during pregnancy in multiple sclerosis. Sequencing used immunoSEQ multiplex PCR; TCRdb keeps in-frame clones, though not all of them. The table has 75,000 to 95,000 clones, more than 70% seen once. Germline V gene sequence: CDR1 MDHEN, CDR2 SYDVKM. The CDR3 is made up of 14 amino acids. V shed 7 bases and J shed 12 bases, with 19 bases lying between them. The sequence was collected from a female donor in good health, enrolled as a control in a pregnancy study. This specimen was peripheral blood, taken in the first trimester of pregnancy. This chain uses TRBV28 with TRBJ1-6; D is perhaps TRBD1 (5 bases). CDR3 nucleotide sequence: TGTGCCAGCACCGCCGGGGGAATCCAGAGACCCCTCCACTTT. It codes for CASTAGGIQRPLHF.